The rows below give T cell receptor beta chains drawn from one sample of a study of shared clonotypes between healthy human individuals. Some clones are missing from TCRdb's copy, which holds only in-frame ones; the method was immunoSEQ multiplex PCR. The profile covers approximately 2.5 million clones, with 93% appearing a single time and 0.35% to 0.45% taken by the ten largest. Sequenced: naive CD4+ T cells from PBMCs. All receptors come from a man younger than 35 in good health. Some clones in this sample may be carry-over from other donors' samples. Both conserved end residues are part of each CDR3. A D gene is named only where the DNA matches it firmly. A clone size is listed for some rows: how often the clone was seen (once, few, many), or a class if it is expanded.

d_gene: -
v_gene: TRBV27
j_gene: TRBJ1-1
abundance: -
CDR3aa: CASSPGGVGRGEAFF
CDR3nt: TGTGCCAGCAGTCCTGGGGGCGTGGGCCGGGGGGAAGCTTTCTTT

d_gene: -
v_gene: TRBV28
j_gene: TRBJ2-5
abundance: -
CDR3aa: CASSLKGPPETQYF
CDR3nt: TGTGCCAGCAGTTTAAAGGGGCCACCAGAGACCCAGTACTTC

d_gene: TRBD1
v_gene: TRBV6-6
j_gene: TRBJ2-7
abundance: -
CDR3aa: CASSSDRVHEQYF
CDR3nt: TGTGCCAGCAGTTCCGACAGGGTGCACGAGCAGTACTTC

d_gene: -
v_gene: TRBV6-5
j_gene: TRBJ2-7
abundance: -
CDR3aa: CASSPTGLGSYEQYF
CDR3nt: TGTGCCAGCAGTCCTACGGGACTTGGGTCCTACGAGCAGTACTTC

d_gene: TRBD2
v_gene: TRBV18
j_gene: TRBJ2-1
abundance: once
CDR3aa: CASSPALTSGSYNEQFF
CDR3nt: TGTGCCAGCTCACCCGCCCTTACTAGCGGGAGCTACAATGAGCAGTTCTTC

d_gene: -
v_gene: TRBV6-5
j_gene: TRBJ1-1
abundance: few
CDR3aa: CASSPLGRNTEAFF
CDR3nt: TGTGCCAGCAGCCCTTTGGGGAGGAACACTGAAGCTTTCTTT

d_gene: TRBD1
v_gene: TRBV28
j_gene: TRBJ1-2
abundance: -
CDR3aa: CASIPSRGLLDGYTF
CDR3nt: TGTGCCAGCATCCCCTCGAGGGGGCTCTTGGATGGCTACACCTTC

d_gene: -
v_gene: TRBV9
j_gene: TRBJ1-3
abundance: -
CDR3aa: CASSTFRSGNTIYF
CDR3nt: TGTGCCAGCAGCACCTTTAGGTCTGGAAACACCATATATTTT

d_gene: -
v_gene: TRBV18
j_gene: TRBJ2-2
abundance: -
CDR3aa: CASSRGDTGELFF
CDR3nt: TGTGCCAGCTCTCGGGGAGACACCGGGGAGCTGTTTTTT

d_gene: -
v_gene: TRBV9
j_gene: TRBJ2-1
abundance: -
CDR3aa: CASRPVGAVTSEQFF
CDR3nt: TGTGCCAGCAGACCAGTAGGGGCCGTCACCTCGGAGCAGTTCTTC

d_gene: -
v_gene: TRBV7-9
j_gene: TRBJ1-1
abundance: -
CDR3aa: CASSLEGQLNTEAFF
CDR3nt: TGTGCCAGCAGCTTAGAGGGGCAGTTGAACACTGAAGCTTTCTTT

d_gene: TRBD1
v_gene: TRBV7-2
j_gene: TRBJ1-1
abundance: -
CDR3aa: CASSLVGTVGSEAFF
CDR3nt: TGTGCCAGCAGCTTAGTTGGGACAGTGGGATCTGAAGCTTTCTTT

d_gene: -
v_gene: TRBV21-1
j_gene: TRBJ2-7
abundance: -
CDR3aa: CASSSRTGQGARLRPPPCYEQYF
CDR3nt: TGTGCCAGCAGCAGCAGGACAGGCCAAGGTGCTCGTCTCAGACCCCCCCCTTGTTACGAGCAGTACTTC

d_gene: -
v_gene: TRBV7-2
j_gene: TRBJ2-7
abundance: -
CDR3aa: CASSSRVSRSYEQYF
CDR3nt: TGTGCCAGCAGCAGTAGGGTAAGCCGGTCCTACGAGCAGTACTTC

d_gene: -
v_gene: TRBV7-8
j_gene: TRBJ1-1
abundance: -
CDR3aa: CASSSGVNGFF
CDR3nt: TGTGCCAGCAGCTCAGGGGTAAATGGTTTCTTT

d_gene: TRBD2
v_gene: TRBV5-1
j_gene: TRBJ2-7
abundance: -
CDR3aa: CASSPRLAGGSTHEQYF
CDR3nt: TGCGCCAGCAGCCCTAGACTAGCGGGAGGGTCCACCCACGAGCAGTACTTC

d_gene: TRBD2
v_gene: TRBV7-9
j_gene: TRBJ2-1
abundance: -
CDR3aa: CASSIRGLAGNNEQFF
CDR3nt: TGTGCCAGCAGCATAAGAGGACTAGCGGGAAACAATGAGCAGTTCTTC

d_gene: -
v_gene: TRBV6-5
j_gene: TRBJ1-1
abundance: few
CDR3aa: CASSYRTDTEAFF
CDR3nt: TGTGCCAGCAGTTACCGGACAGACACTGAAGCTTTCTTT

d_gene: -
v_gene: TRBV6-5
j_gene: TRBJ1-4
abundance: -
CDR3aa: CASSYSIGEKLFF
CDR3nt: TGTGCCAGCAGTTACTCGATCGGTGAAAAACTGTTTTTT

d_gene: TRBD1
v_gene: TRBV7-8
j_gene: TRBJ1-5
abundance: -
CDR3aa: CASSSMTGPQPQHF
CDR3nt: TGTGCCAGCAGCTCCATGACAGGGCCCCAGCCCCAGCATTTT

d_gene: TRBD1
v_gene: TRBV25-1
j_gene: TRBJ1-1
abundance: few
CDR3aa: CASKRAGGNTEAFF
CDR3nt: TGTGCCAGCAAAAGGGCAGGGGGAAACACTGAAGCTTTCTTT

d_gene: TRBD1
v_gene: TRBV5-4
j_gene: TRBJ2-7
abundance: -
CDR3aa: CASSEKDRGKPHEQYF
CDR3nt: TGTGCCAGCAGCGAAAAGGACAGGGGAAAGCCCCACGAGCAGTACTTC